This T cell receptor (beta chain) was retrieved from a study of cytomegalovirus exposure and HLA in healthy donors (dated by TCRdb to about 2017). For context, the study as a whole: An earlier analysis of roughly 630 of the donors reported roughly 270 Gb of sequence data and 117 million unique TCR beta sequences from approximately 180 million T cells. Approximately 310 gigabases of sequencing data and 91 million or so unique TCR sequences made up an early release that covered some 640 HLA-typed donors. The genetic ancestry cluster associated with self-reported Caucasian donors included over 65% of the 300 to 400 genotyped donors. The study aimed to test whether cataloging public T cell receptors could reveal signatures of past pathogen exposure. The T cell repertoires of around 730 subjects were profiled by immunosequencing and related to cytomegalovirus serostatus. Along with the roughly 700-subject first cohort, a separate validation cohort of 120 different subjects was used. The study combined high-throughput TCR immunosequencing, statistical association of individual TCRs with disease status, and machine learning to predict cytomegalovirus infection status. A later analysis re-examined previously published TCR beta repertoires from just over 650 donors and added high-resolution HLA genotyping to investigate patterns of TCR occurrence. The later analysis used no new phenotypic data to find candidate immune exposures, relying instead on TCR beta sequences and their occurrence across donors. An earlier analysis of 500 to 650 of the donors applied high-throughput TCR beta sequencing to assess whether each TCR beta V gene segment acted as functional or pseudogenic. Donor age, sex, ethnicity and CMV serostatus were compiled together with the repertoire data. A later genetic analysis took genome-wide SNP genotypes for about 65% of the roughly 670 donors and used that subset as a discovery cohort. All discovery cohort repertoires had been generated using a single sequencing platform. Both class I and class II loci were covered by HLA typing, at four-digit resolution. Typing coverage varied by locus: about 629-640 donors for A, B, C, DRB1 and DQB1; under 550 for DQA1; more than 600 for DPA1; 400 to 480 for DPB1. Four or five DR-DQ haplotypes were handled as single units for association and clustering because linkage in the cohort was strong. Among about 400 genotyped donors of the cohort, an average of around 250,000 unique TCR beta nucleotide sequences was sequenced per donor, of which 15% to 20% were non-productive.

Results and caveats for the whole study, not just this receptor: The study listed 150 to 200 TCR beta chains as associated with cytomegalovirus. A further reported finding was that TCR beta sequences accurately predicted the HLA-A and HLA-B alleles for most subjects in the first cohort. V-gene and J-gene trimming of TCR beta chains was associated with a missense DCLRE1C variant in a later genetic analysis, and the association was replicated in an independent cohort. According to a later analysis, parvovirus B19, influenza, CMV and Epstein-Barr virus appeared linked to several top co-occurrence clusters. Because HLA typing was unavailable for some donors at each locus, only the typed subset was used in association tests. The 87-base-pair reads could not distinguish some IMGT-functional V segments, including TRBV6-2 and TRBV6-3, so those segments were excluded. Correlated functional status among segregating V segments might reflect linkage disequilibrium, but an unknown experimental factor could not be ruled out. An earlier analysis of several hundred of the donors showed that most TCR beta V segments appeared in productive rearrangements either about 87% or about 30% of the time, which broadly matched IMGT annotations. Only TCR beta chains were sequenced in this cohort, and the absence of alpha or paired-chain data limited detectable features. When HLA alleles, especially DR and DQ, strongly co-occurred, TCR associations were difficult to assign to individual alleles. Most TCR sequences were observed very rarely across donors, whereas some public TCRs were present in many individuals. The only immune exposure information available for the cohort was CMV serostatus. A group of highly shared sequence variants was considered likely to be a technical artifact of the sequencing pipeline. In a later analysis, HLA-associated TCR beta chains showed more clonal expansion and lower generation probabilities than non-associated chains that were equally common. Most CMV-associated TCR beta chains appeared to be HLA-restricted in a later analysis, and the HLA associations seemed to be driven largely by CMV exposure. According to a later analysis, TCR association rates differed among HLA loci, with DRB1 alleles showing the most associated TCRs and HLA-C alleles showing the fewest. The earlier analysis of around 600 of the donors excluded some 15 rarely observed V segments, including chromosome 9 orphons, because counts were too low. Sequencing depth was assumed to be roughly uniform across donors in the presence/absence analyses, though that assumption may not hold. At a false discovery rate of 0.05, a later analysis linked 15,000 to 20,000 TCR beta sequences to specific HLA alleles. The classifier was reported to diagnose cytomegalovirus status with high specificity and sensitivity in both the original and validation cohorts. It was suggested by the authors that the approach could potentially be generalized to other disease states and immunological phenotypes. A later genetic analysis reported fewer N-insertions in productive TCRs among donors in an Asian-associated ancestry cluster than the 666-donor mean. A few of the identified cytomegalovirus-associated TCR beta chains were confirmed in vitro to be specific for cytomegalovirus antigens.

The library was made by the immunoSEQ multiplex PCR assay. A mixture of 60 forward primers for TCR Vbeta segments and 13 reverse primers for TCR Jbeta segments was used in the multiplex PCR. Amplification of the CDR3 region of rearranged TCR beta genes was performed with a multiplex PCR assay on genomic DNA. On the Illumina HiSeq System, the amplified TCR beta libraries were sequenced as 87-base-pair reads. The paper's processing steps were these. Across the 700 or so repertoires, a later analysis counted tens of millions of unique TCR beta chains, 8.5 million to 12 million of which were shared by at least two donors. A nearest-neighbor algorithm error-corrected the raw reads and collapsed the reads into unique sequences, merging closely related sequences to remove PCR and sequencing errors. V, D and J gene segments were assigned by aligning CDR3 sequences to IMGT reference sequences. For a sequence to be retained, a match of at least six nucleotides was required to both a V gene segment and a J gene segment. Rearrangements were classified as productive when the CDR3 lacked stop codons and remained in frame with V and J, and all other rearrangements were classified as non-productive. Following IMGT convention, CDR3 was defined as the stretch from the second conserved V-encoded cysteine up to the conserved J-encoded phenylalanine. The earlier analysis of about 500 of the donors excluded sequences that lacked an unambiguous match to a single V gene segment. In an earlier analysis of several hundred of the donors, V segments were called functional above 56.7% productive rearrangements and were called segregating when the between-donor standard deviation exceeded 5%. A statistical classification framework was built for diagnosing cytomegalovirus status from the catalog of TCR beta chain sequences. In a later analysis, V and J genes were assigned by comparing TCR nucleotide sequences against IMGT/GENE-DB human TR gene sequences. Using the TCRdist pipeline, a later analysis assigned CDR3 sequences along with most-parsimonious VDJ recombination scenarios. In a later analysis, each TCR beta chain was defined by its CDR3 amino acid sequence together with its V-gene family, and reads without a unique V-gene family were excluded. As a way to deal with suspected cross-contamination and a sequencing artifact, a later analysis dropped 450 to 700 nucleotide sequences that were highly shared and had low generation probability. In a later analysis, a clonal expansion index was calculated for each public chain from normalized within-repertoire ranks of inferred template counts. A later analysis computed generation probabilities with a VDJ recombination model fitted to out-of-frame rearrangements, and checked the results against IGoR. Hypergeometric tests were used in a later analysis to score TCR-TCR, TCR-HLA and TCR-CMV co-occurrence, with a repertoire-size bias correction applied to the TCR pairs. A later analysis estimated false discovery rates by permuting HLA or CMV assignments 20 times. In a later analysis, co-occurring TCRs were grouped with DBSCAN, and TCRdist sequence similarity was added when clustering was performed within HLA-allele-positive subsets. For co-occurrence clustering, repertoires with fewer than 30,000 or more than 120,000 public chains were excluded, along with roughly 5 repertoires with anomalous nucleotide sharing. Imported from immuneACCESS, the table was reduced by TCRdb to in-frame sequences with V and J called. These copies leave out some clones; in studies compared against another copy, an unresolved V gene accounts for under half, and the cause of the remainder is not known. V and J calls and clone size follow that table, whereas D and trimming were derived from the DNA. This sample's records show just over 40,000 clones. In total, the top ten clones hold about 6.3% of the sample.

Comment on this clone: No antigen is known for it.

The cohort consisted of 650 to 850 healthy bone marrow donors. Cohort members were all nominally healthy when sampled, although unrecorded immune exposures were likely present. The donor was CMV seronegative and belonged to the group of over 350 seronegative cohort members. A peripheral blood sample was collected from each donor, and TCR beta sequencing was performed on peripheral blood mononuclear cells. The Qiagen DNeasy Blood Extraction Kit was used to extract genomic DNA from the blood cell samples. The germline V gene supplies CDR1 SGHTA and CDR2 FQGNSA. A distance of 5 bases separates the germline ends of V and J, which lose 2 bases and 2 bases respectively. The CDR3 runs 13 residues from the cysteine to the phenylalanine. The kept DNA is CDR3 alone, 39 bases in frame from the first base.

Sequencing was performed on PBMCs. The receptor comes from a man younger than 40 in good health and CMV-seronegative. Recombination joined TRBV7-2 with TRBJ2-3, with no confident D gene call. The CDR3 in this case is CASSLSFTDTQYF. The DNA sequence is given as TGTGCCAGCAGCTTATCGTTCACAGATACGCAGTATTTT.